This T cell receptor (beta chain) was recorded in a study of cytotoxic CD8 clonotypes in ibrutinib-treated CLL. Across the study: Productive templates per sample averaged approximately 250,000; productive rearrangements, some 99,000.

The table came from immunoSEQ multiplex PCR; TCRdb's copy has only in-frame clones and leaves some out. The sample has under 300,000 clones; less than 85% are singletons. Trimming removed 2 bases at V and 7 bases at J, with 12 bases between. CDR3 size: 14 residues. Germline loops: CDR1 MNHEY, CDR2 SMNVEV (reference sequence). Specimen: PBMCs, collected at disease progression, from a patient treated with ibrutinib. This TCR came from a human donor with chronic lymphocytic leukemia. This rearrangement joins TRBV27 to TRBJ1-5, with D perhaps TRBD1 (5 bases). The CDR3 is CASSLLGPTQPQHF. The DNA for the CDR3 is TGTGCCAGCAGTTTACTGGGGCCTACCCAGCCCCAGCATTTT.